This T cell receptor (delta chain) was found in a study of Vδ1+ human thymocytes. CDR3 size: 18 residues. Germline lookup yields CDR1 TSWWSYY and CDR2 QGS. Study-wide results and limits: Unexpected Vdelta2 sequences could cause misinterpretation of bulk repertoire data. Donors shared many TRG clonotypes but few TRD clonotypes. Thymic TRG and TRD repertoires appeared highly polyclonal, with Gaussian CDR3 length distributions. Around a fifth of thymic delta-chain sequences were Vdelta2, with few Vdelta3, unlike blood Vdelta1+ controls.

Turning to this clone: What it binds is unknown. One end of the junction is discordant with germline, which a read error may explain.

RNA was extracted from the cells and then reverse transcribed. CDR3 amplicons came from multiplex PCR with pooled V-gene forward and constant-region reverse primers. TCRdb re-identified clones in the multiplex PCR reads via CATT. Among under 80,000 delta-chain clones, 30% to 40% were seen once, and the ten largest hold roughly 0.25%. This chain links TRDV1 with TRDJ1; maybe TRDD2 (6 bases). This sequence was found in a boy under three years old who had congenital heart surgery. The material sequenced was Vdelta1+ gamma-delta thymocytes from the thymus. Subset reported: FACS-sorted CD3+ TCRalphabeta- TCRVdelta1+ TCRVdelta2- thymocytes. The CDR3 bases are TGTGCTCTTGGGGCCGCCGGCCTTCCCCCGAAGTGCACCGATAACCTCATCTTT. This codes for CALGAAGLPPKCTDNLIF.